This T cell receptor (beta chain) came from a study of human T cells and chemical hapten exposure. This CDR3 has 13 amino acids. Germline CDR1 reads SGHTA; CDR2 reads FQGNSA. V lost 6 bases to trimming and J lost 8 bases, with 14 bases between them. Time point indicated: pre-sensitization, week 0. Treatment of the sample: therapeutic diphenylcyclopropenone sensitization with weekly scalp DPC. As to this clonotype: Its target is unknown.

Original handling: Across samples, TCR counts had a median of roughly 98,000 and ranged from about 23,224 to 690,600. Via MiXCR, TCRdb re-called the RACE reads, giving one row per CDR3 protein. The V and J calls and clone size come from TCRdb's table, not from the authors' own analysis. The sample contains about 39,000 distinct CDR3 sequences, around 12% of which appear only once. Points from the study as a whole: Among TCRs, those above 1 in 1000 frequency were unaffected by DPC sensitization. Significantly more large CDR3 similarity clusters arose among expanded TCRs than among controls.

The sample was whole blood, taken in connection with sensitization to the hapten diphenylcyclopropenone (DPC). The V call is TRBV7-2, the J call TRBJ2-4; a possible D gene is TRBD1 (5 bases). This TCR was sampled from a woman in her twenties or thirties with alopecia areata. Some clones in this sample may be carry-over from other donors' samples. The DNA for the CDR3 is TGTGCCAGCAGTCAGGAAAGGGGCGACATTCAGTACTTC. Translating gives CASSQERGDIQYF.